Included here is one TCR beta chain sequence, with context. Its matching antigen is unknown. This sample is drawn from a study of T cell responses to AZD1222 COVID-19 vaccine. TCRdb's copy holds only in-frame clones and misses some; the assay was immunoSEQ multiplex PCR. The top ten hold roughly 5% of the sample, which has fewer than 95,000 clones, 75% to 90% seen once. Findings of the study overall: Of the AZD1222 recipients, only five to seven were seropositive at baseline. Spike-specific TCR repertoires showed rising breadth and depth after two AZD1222 doses. Donors, mostly white British, included more females; clonal diversity was possibly underestimated. Vaccine-associated CD4 TCRs spanned spike, dominant at 160-218 and 743-854.

Trimming removed 6 bases from V and 4 bases from J, with 15 bases in between. The CDR3 sequence is 15 residues long. Germline CDR1 and CDR2: LNHDA and SQIVND (reference sequence). Sequenced material: peripheral blood, taken 28 days after the second AZD1222 dose. The clonotype originates from an adult who received the AZD1222 COVID-19 vaccine. The rearrangement joins TRBV19 to TRBJ2-2; a weak D match, TRBD2 (6 bases). CDR3 coding DNA: TGTGCCAGTAGGGGGAGGAACTCGAGCACCGGGGAGCTGTTTTTT. It yields the protein CASRGRNSSTGELFF. Looking up the rest from reference TRBV19 and TRBJ2-2 gives the full variable domain: DGGITQSPKYLFRKEGQNVTLSCEQNLNHDAMYWYRQDPGQGLRLIYYSQIVNDFQKGDIAEGYSVSREKKESFPLTVTSAQKNPTAFYLCASRGRNSSTGELFFGEGSRLTVL.